This TCR beta chain was retrieved from a study of T cell responses to AZD1222 COVID-19 vaccine. This clone was counted a single time. Measured with immunoSEQ multiplex PCR; TCRdb has only the in-frame clones, and not every one. This table holds fewer than 200,000 clones, about 92% found once. The sample here was peripheral blood, taken 28 days after the second dose of the MenACWY control vaccine. The receptor was derived from an adult who received the MenACWY meningococcal vaccine as a control.

CDR3 region: CATSETGSPYEQYF. CDR3 nucleotide sequence: TGTGCCACCAGTGAGACTGGTAGTCCCTACGAGCAGTACTTC. This chain uses TRBV24-1 with TRBJ2-7; D gene ambiguous. V gave up 4 bases and J gave up 2 bases, with 11 bases separating them. This CDR3 is 14 amino acids long. Germline CDR1 is KGHDR and CDR2 is SFDVKD.